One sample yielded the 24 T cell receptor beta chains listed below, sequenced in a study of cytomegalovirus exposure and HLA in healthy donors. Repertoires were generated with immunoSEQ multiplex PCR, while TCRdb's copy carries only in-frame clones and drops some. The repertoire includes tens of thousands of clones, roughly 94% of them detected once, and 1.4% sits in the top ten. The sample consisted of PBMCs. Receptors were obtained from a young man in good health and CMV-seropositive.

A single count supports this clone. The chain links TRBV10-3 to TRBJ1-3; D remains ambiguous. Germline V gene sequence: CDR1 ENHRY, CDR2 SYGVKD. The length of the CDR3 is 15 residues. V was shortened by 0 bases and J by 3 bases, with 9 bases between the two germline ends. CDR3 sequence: CAISESVSYGNTIYF. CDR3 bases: TGTGCCATCAGTGAGTCGGTCAGTTATGGAAACACCATATATTTT.

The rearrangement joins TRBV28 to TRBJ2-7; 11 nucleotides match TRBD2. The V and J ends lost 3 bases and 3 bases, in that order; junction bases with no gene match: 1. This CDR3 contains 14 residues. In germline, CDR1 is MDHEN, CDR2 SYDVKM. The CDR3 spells CASSLTSGNYEQYF. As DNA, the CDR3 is TGTGCCAGCAGTTTGACTAGCGGGAACTACGAGCAGTACTTC.

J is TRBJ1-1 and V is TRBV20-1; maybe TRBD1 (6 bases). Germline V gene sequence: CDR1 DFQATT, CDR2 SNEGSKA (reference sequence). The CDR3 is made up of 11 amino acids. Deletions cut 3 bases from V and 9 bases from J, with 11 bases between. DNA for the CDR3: TGCAGTGCTAGGCAGGGGACCAAAGCTTTCTTT. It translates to CSARQGTKAFF.

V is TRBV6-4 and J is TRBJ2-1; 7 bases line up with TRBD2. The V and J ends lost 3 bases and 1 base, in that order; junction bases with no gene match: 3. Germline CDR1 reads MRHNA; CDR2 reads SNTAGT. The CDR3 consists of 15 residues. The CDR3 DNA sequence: TGTGCCAGCAGTGAGGGAGCGGGGTCCTACAATGAGCAGTTCTTC. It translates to CASSEGAGSYNEQFF.

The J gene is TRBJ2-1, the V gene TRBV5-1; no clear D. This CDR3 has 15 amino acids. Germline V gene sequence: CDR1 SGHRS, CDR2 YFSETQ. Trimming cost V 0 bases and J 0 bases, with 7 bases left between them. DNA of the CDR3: TGCGCCAGCAGCTTGGCCCACAGCTCCTACAATGAGCAGTTCTTC. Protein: CASSLAHSSYNEQFF.

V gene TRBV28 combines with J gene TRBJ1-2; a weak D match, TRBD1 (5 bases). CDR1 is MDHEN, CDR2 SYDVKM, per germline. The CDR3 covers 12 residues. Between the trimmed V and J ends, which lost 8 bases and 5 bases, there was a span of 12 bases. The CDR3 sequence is CASASGGYGYTF. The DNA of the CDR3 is TGTGCCAGCGCGTCCGGGGGGTATGGCTACACCTTC.

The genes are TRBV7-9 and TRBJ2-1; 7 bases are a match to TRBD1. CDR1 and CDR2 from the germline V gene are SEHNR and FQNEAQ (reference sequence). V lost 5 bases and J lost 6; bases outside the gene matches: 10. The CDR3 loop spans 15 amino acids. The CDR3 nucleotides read TGTGCCAGCAGCACCCGGGACAGTAGTTTCAATGAGCAGTTCTTC. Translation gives CASSTRDSSFNEQFF.

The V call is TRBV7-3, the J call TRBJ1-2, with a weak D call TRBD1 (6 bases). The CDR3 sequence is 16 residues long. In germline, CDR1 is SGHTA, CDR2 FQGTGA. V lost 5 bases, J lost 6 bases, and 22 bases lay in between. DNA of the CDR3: TGTGCCAGCAGCCGAGGGGGGGTCCAGGGGTATGATGGCTACACCTTC. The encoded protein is CASSRGGVQGYDGYTF.

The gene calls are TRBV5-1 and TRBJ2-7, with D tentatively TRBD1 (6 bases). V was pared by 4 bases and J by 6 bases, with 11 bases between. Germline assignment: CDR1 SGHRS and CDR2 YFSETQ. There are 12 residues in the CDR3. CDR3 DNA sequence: TGCGCCAGCAGCGAACAGGGTGGCGAGCAGTACTTC. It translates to CASSEQGGEQYF.

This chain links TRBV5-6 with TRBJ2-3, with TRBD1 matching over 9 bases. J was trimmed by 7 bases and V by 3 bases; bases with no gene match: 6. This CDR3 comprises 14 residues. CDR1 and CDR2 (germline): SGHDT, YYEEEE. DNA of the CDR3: TGTGCCAGCAGCTCCGGGACAGGGTCGCATACGCAGTATTTT. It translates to CASSSGTGSHTQYF.

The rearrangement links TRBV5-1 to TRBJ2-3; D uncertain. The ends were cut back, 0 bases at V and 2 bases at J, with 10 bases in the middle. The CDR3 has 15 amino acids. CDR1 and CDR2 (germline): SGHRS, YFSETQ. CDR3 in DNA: TGCGCCAGCAGCTTGGCCGACACCTACACAGATACGCAGTATTTT. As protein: CASSLADTYTDTQYF.

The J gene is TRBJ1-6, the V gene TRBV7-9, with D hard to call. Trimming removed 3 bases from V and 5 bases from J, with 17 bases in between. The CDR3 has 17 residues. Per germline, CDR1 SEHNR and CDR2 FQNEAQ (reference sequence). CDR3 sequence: CASSFLPGLPHNSPLHF. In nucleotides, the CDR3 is TGTGCCAGCAGCTTTCTTCCAGGACTTCCGCATAATTCACCCCTCCACTTT.

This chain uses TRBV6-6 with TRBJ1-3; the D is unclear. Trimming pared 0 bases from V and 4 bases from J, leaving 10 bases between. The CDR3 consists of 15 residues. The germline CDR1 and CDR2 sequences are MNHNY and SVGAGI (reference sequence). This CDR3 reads CASSYSSGVGNTIYF. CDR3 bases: TGTGCCAGCAGTTACTCGAGCGGGGTCGGAAACACCATATATTTT.

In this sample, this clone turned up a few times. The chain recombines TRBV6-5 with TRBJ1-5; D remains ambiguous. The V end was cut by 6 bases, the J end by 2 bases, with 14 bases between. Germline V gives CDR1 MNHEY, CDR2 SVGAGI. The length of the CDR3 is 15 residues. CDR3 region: CASSLGPGGNQPQHF. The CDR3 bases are TGTGCCAGCAGCCTCGGACCGGGAGGCAATCAGCCCCAGCATTTT.

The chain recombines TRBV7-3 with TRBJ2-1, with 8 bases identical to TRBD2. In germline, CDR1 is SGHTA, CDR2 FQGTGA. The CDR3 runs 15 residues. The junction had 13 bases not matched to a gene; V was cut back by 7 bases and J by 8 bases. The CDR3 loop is CASTPGGGHRDEQFF. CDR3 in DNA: TGTGCCAGCACCCCGGGGGGGGGCCACCGGGATGAGCAGTTCTTC.

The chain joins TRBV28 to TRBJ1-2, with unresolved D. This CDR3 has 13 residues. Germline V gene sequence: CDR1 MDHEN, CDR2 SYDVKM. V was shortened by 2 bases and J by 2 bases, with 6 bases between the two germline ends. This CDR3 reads CASSLTVNYGYTF. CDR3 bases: TGTGCCAGCAGTTTAACAGTAAACTATGGCTACACCTTC.

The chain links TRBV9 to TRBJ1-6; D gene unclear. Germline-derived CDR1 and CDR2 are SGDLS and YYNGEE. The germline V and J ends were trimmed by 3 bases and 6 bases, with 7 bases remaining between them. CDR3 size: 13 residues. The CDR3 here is CASSAGPNSPLHF. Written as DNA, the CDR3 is TGTGCCAGCAGCGCGGGTCCTAATTCACCCCTCCACTTT.

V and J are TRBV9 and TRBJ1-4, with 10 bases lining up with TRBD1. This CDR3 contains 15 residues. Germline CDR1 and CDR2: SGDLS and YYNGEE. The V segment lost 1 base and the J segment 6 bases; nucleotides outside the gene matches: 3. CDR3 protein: CASSVSGTGDEKLFF. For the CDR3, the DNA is TGTGCCAGCAGCGTATCCGGGACAGGGGATGAAAAACTGTTTTTT.

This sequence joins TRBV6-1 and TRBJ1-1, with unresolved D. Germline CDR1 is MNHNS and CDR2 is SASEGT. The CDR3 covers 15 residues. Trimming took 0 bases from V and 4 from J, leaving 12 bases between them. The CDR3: CASSEAAGFGTEAFF. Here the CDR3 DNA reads TGTGCCAGCAGTGAAGCTGCGGGTTTTGGCACTGAAGCTTTCTTT.

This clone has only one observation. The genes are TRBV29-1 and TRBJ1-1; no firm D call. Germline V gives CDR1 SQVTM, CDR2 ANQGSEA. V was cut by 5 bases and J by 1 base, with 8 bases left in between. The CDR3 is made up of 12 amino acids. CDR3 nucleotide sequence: TGCAGCGTTTCCCCCCAGAACACTGAAGCTTTCTTT. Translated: CSVSPQNTEAFF.

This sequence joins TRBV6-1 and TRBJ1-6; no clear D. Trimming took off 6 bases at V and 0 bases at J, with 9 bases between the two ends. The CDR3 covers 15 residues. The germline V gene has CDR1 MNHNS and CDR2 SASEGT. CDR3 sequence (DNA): TGTGCCAGCAGAGAGGAGAGCTCCTATAATTCACCCCTCCACTTT. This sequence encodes CASREESSYNSPLHF.

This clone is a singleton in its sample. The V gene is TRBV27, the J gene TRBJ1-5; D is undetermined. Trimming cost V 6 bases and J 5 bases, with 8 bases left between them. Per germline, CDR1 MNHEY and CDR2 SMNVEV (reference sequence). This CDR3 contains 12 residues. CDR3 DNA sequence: TGTGCCAGCAGGACGGGGTATCAGCCCCAGCATTTT. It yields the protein CASRTGYQPQHF.

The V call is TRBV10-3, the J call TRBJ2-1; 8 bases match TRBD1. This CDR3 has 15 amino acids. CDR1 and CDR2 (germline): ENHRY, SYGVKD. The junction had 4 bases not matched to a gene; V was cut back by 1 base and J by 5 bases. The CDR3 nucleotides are TGTGCCATCAGTGAGTATCAGGGGGCGAACAATGAGCAGTTCTTC. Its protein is CAISEYQGANNEQFF.

This CDR3 reads CASELMGQGAYEQYF. CDR3 in DNA: TGTGCCAGCGAACTTATGGGACAGGGGGCGTACGAGCAGTACTTC. This chain joins TRBV5-6 and TRBJ2-7, with TRBD1 matching over 12 bases. Losses at the gene ends were 7 bases for V and 4 bases for J; bases not matched to a gene: 9. CDR3 length: 15 amino acids. The germline CDR1 and CDR2 sequences are SGHDT and YYEEEE.